This record covers a single T cell receptor (beta chain). What it binds is unknown. Generated by immunoSEQ multiplex PCR, the TCRdb table keeps only in-frame clones and is missing some. This table has 2 million or so clones, approximately 95% appearing once. CD45RO-negative, CCR7-selected cells formed the naive CD8 fraction, which excluded terminally differentiated effector memory CD45RA+ cells. This specimen belongs to a study of shared clonotypes between healthy human individuals. Whole-study context: The study used three CD4 naive, three CD4 memory, two CD8 naive and one CD8 memory plate per donor.

Study-level results: Roughly 4.6% of naive CD4 clonotypes were common to a few donors. Estimated richness values were generally larger in naive subsets than in memory subsets.

The germline CDR1 and CDR2 sequences are SGHVS and FQNEAQ. V lost 5 bases to trimming and J lost 8 bases, with 16 bases between them. The CDR3 totals 14 residues. The chain is built from TRBV7-8 and TRBJ2-1; D may be TRBD1 or TRBD2 (5 bases each). The sequencing input was naive CD8+ T cells sorted from blood. The sequence derives from a man younger than 30 in good health. This chain's CDR3 is CASSQGEGKHEQFF. CDR3 nucleotides: TGTGCCAGCAGCCAGGGAGAGGGCAAGCATGAGCAGTTCTTC.